The TCR beta chain described here comes from a study of T cell repertoires in cytomegalovirus infection (dated by TCRdb to the late 2010s). General notes on the study: Alongside well-studied HLA-B-restricted epitopes, the peptide stimulations were aimed at recently identified HLA-C-restricted CMV epitopes, whose presentation resists viral immunomodulation. The HLA type of each donor mattered for the analysis, because public TCR beta signatures pointed to carriage of CMV infection along with the matching HLA type.

As encoded in the germline V gene (reference sequence), CDR1 is PRHDT while CDR2 is FYEKMQ. Trimming at the junction amounts to 4 bases on V and 7 bases on J, and the germline ends lie 13 bases apart. Inclusive of the bounding cysteine and phenylalanine, the CDR3 is 14 residues long. The sequence is cut down to CDR3 DNA, 42 bases in frame from base 1. The instrument given in TCRdb is Illumina HiSeq 1500. Starting from the raw public reads, TCRdb applied fastp trimming at Q25, assembled clones with MiXCR and retained in-frame beta chains. Here each entry gathers all rows of one CDR3 protein and keeps the most common genes and DNA. A total of approximately 1,000,000 distinct CDR3 sequences appear in this sample, around 30% of them only once. Roughly an eighth of the sample belongs to the ten largest clones. In light of the paper, this sample's treatment or condition label describes: in vitro stimulation with specific CMV peptide epitopes to enrich CMV-specific T cells.

Of note for this clonotype: Its recognized antigen is unknown. Base qualities are not recorded, but no much larger clone differs from it by a single base.

Study-wide conclusions, independent of this receptor: Cumulative frequency of public TCR beta family members discriminated carriers of CMV infection plus the relevant HLA type in this cohort and an independent roughly 340-donor cohort. The ex vivo response was dominated by HLA-C-restricted CMV-specific TCR beta clonotypes, and the single most frequent clonotype in two of eight donors was supplied by these HLA-C-restricted clonotypes.

The sequence came from a human donor in good health (CMV status not recorded). Some clones in this sample may be carry-over from other donors' samples. This sequence uses TRBV13 and TRBJ1-4, with the D gene too uncertain to name. Sequences were derived from cultured CD8+ T cells from PBMCs, sampled from culture after CMV antigen stimulation. The CDR3 protein: CASSSGGEGEKLFF. The sequence in DNA is TGTGCCAGCAGCTCGGGAGGAGAAGGTGAAAAACTGTTTTTT. Reference TRBV13 and TRBJ1-4 proteins supply the regions before and after the CDR3; the full variable domain is: AAGVIQSPRHLIKEKRETATLKCYPIPRHDTVYWYQQGPGQDPQFLISFYEKMQSDKGSIPDRFSAQQFSDYHSELNMSSLELGDSALYFCASSSGGEGEKLFFGSGTQLSVL.